The 16 T cell receptor beta chains below come from one sample, sequenced in a study of T-cell memory formation after mild COVID-19. TCRdb redid the calling of the 5' RACE reads with MiXCR, one entry per CDR3 protein. The sample has fewer than 450,000 distinct CDR3 sequences, more than 20% seen once. The sample comprised PBMCs or a T cell subset sorted from them (not recorded which). The source of these receptors is an adult woman who had mild COVID-19 (a few samples of this study predate the infection). Cell type and time point are not known.

The chain joins TRBV18 to TRBJ2-3; the match to TRBD2 covers 7 bases. Germline values: CDR1 KGHSH, CDR2 LQKENI. Germline trimming cut 3 bases from V and 2 bases from J; bases unmatched to any gene: 8. CDR3 length: 16 residues. In DNA, the CDR3 is TGTGCCAGCTCACCCACGGTCCTAGCGGTCACAGATACGCAGTATTTT. It translates to CASSPTVLAVTDTQYF.

V gene TRBV2 combines with J gene TRBJ2-5; D possibly corresponds to TRBD1 (5 bases). Per germline, CDR1 SNHLY and CDR2 FYNNEI. Trimming stripped 6 bases from V and 12 bases from J, with 11 bases between. The CDR3 has 10 residues. CDR3 bases: TGTGCCAGCAGATCGACAGCCGAGTACTTC. Protein: CASRSTAEYF.

The rearrangement links TRBV7-9 to TRBJ2-3; TRBD2 is a possible D gene (5 bases). The CDR3 extends over 12 amino acids. Trimming took off 11 bases at V and 4 bases at J, with 13 bases between the two ends. Looked up from germline, CDR1 is SEHNR and CDR2 is FQNEAQ (reference sequence). The CDR3 region is CAGTRASDTQYF. The DNA of the CDR3 is TGTGCCGGTACTAGGGCTTCAGATACGCAGTATTTT.

This clonotype has just a few counts. This chain joins TRBV24-1 and TRBJ1-5; D gene uncertain. Germline V gene data show CDR1 as KGHDR and CDR2 as SFDVKD. V lost 3 bases to trimming and J lost 7 bases, with 6 bases between them. This CDR3 has 12 residues. The CDR3 protein is CATSDPEQPQHF. CDR3 sequence (DNA): TGTGCCACCAGTGATCCAGAGCAGCCCCAGCATTTT.

This rearrangement joins TRBV5-1 to TRBJ2-3; D unclear. V lost 4 bases and J 5 bases, leaving 8 bases between the germline ends. The CDR3 totals 12 residues. The germline CDR1 and CDR2 sequences are SGHRS and YFSETQ. The CDR3 here is CASSRQEDTQYF. Written as DNA, the CDR3 is TGCGCCAGCAGCCGGCAAGAAGATACGCAGTATTTT.

The chain links TRBV3-1 to TRBJ2-1; 10 bases line up with TRBD1. After removal of 3 bases from V and 6 bases from J, the junction contained 5 bases not matched to a gene. Germline V gene lookup returns CDR1 LGHDT and CDR2 YNNKEL (reference sequence). The CDR3 runs 15 residues. The CDR3 loop is CASSHSGTGVNEQFF. The DNA for the CDR3 is TGTGCCAGCAGCCATTCCGGGACAGGGGTCAATGAGCAGTTCTTC.

This sequence joins TRBV7-8 and TRBJ2-1; 10 positions agree with TRBD2. The CDR3 consists of 18 residues. Germline V lookup: CDR1 SGHVS, CDR2 FQNEAQ. The junction had 14 bases not matched to a gene; V was cut back by 2 bases and J by 7 bases. The CDR3 here is CASSLWYRMVAGGNEQFF. CDR3 nucleotides: TGTGCCAGCAGCTTATGGTATCGTATGGTAGCGGGAGGAAATGAGCAGTTCTTC.

This sequence joins TRBV7-9 and TRBJ2-7, with D maybe TRBD1 (6 bases). Germline lookup yields CDR1 SEHNR and CDR2 FQNEAQ (reference sequence). V dropped 4 bases and J dropped 2 bases, with 15 bases sitting between them. This CDR3 comprises 15 residues. CDR3 region: CASSSAGVQTYEQYF. The CDR3 DNA reads as TGTGCCAGCAGCTCAGCAGGGGTCCAAACCTACGAGCAGTACTTC.

This chain links TRBV30 with TRBJ2-2, with D unclear. Germline values: CDR1 GTSNPN, CDR2 SVGIG (reference sequence). Trimming shortened V by 3 bases and J by 3 bases, and 14 bases separated the two germline ends. This CDR3 contains 15 residues. This CDR3 is CAWRTYGRDTGELFF. Here the CDR3 DNA reads TGTGCCTGGAGGACCTACGGAAGGGACACCGGGGAGCTGTTTTTT.

This clonotype was seen repeatedly, ten times or more. The chain recombines TRBV7-2 with TRBJ2-3, with no clear D. CDR1 is SGHTA, CDR2 FQGNSA, per germline. The CDR3 sequence is 16 residues long. Trimming left V 5 bases short and J 0 bases short, with 15 bases between. DNA for the CDR3: TGTGCCAGCAGCCGCCCGATGGTCCCTAGCACAGATACGCAGTATTTT. The encoded protein is CASSRPMVPSTDTQYF.

This rearrangement joins TRBV24-1 to TRBJ1-2; D gene unclear. The CDR3 has 14 amino acids. Germline-derived CDR1 and CDR2 are KGHDR and SFDVKD. V lost 4 bases and J 4 bases, leaving 12 bases between the germline ends. This chain's CDR3 is CATSEAAPPYGYTF. Here the CDR3 DNA reads TGTGCCACCAGTGAGGCCGCCCCACCCTATGGCTACACCTTC.

CDR3 protein: CASSPYSGSNEQFF. The CDR3 nucleotides read TGTGCCAGCAGCCCCTACAGTGGCAGTAATGAGCAGTTCTTC. J is TRBJ2-1 and V is TRBV11-2; D not resolved. CDR3 size: 14 residues. The V end lost 5 bases, the J end lost 7 bases, and 15 bases lay between the germline ends. Germline loops: CDR1 SGHAT, CDR2 FQNNGV.

The gene calls are TRBV14 and TRBJ2-1; weak D call: TRBD1 (5 bases). Germline assignment: CDR1 SGHDN and CDR2 FVKESK. The CDR3 sequence is 15 residues long. V lost 4 bases and J 0 bases, leaving 10 bases between the germline ends. The CDR3 here is CASSRRTYSYNEQFF. The CDR3 region has the DNA TGTGCCAGCAGCCGTCGGACATACTCCTACAATGAGCAGTTCTTC. Variable domain in full (rest from reference TRBV14 and TRBJ2-1): EAGVTQFPSHSVIEKGQTVTLRCDPISGHDNLYWYRRVMGKEIKFLLHFVKESKQDESGMPNNRFLAERTGGTYSTLKVQPAELEDSGVYFCASSRRTYSYNEQFFGPGTRLTVL.

The chain employs TRBV5-1 and TRBJ2-2, with 8 bases matching TRBD2. Per the germline V gene, CDR1 is SGHRS and CDR2 is YFSETQ. The ends lost 7 bases at V and 4 bases at J; junction bases unmatched: 9. This CDR3 has 15 residues. The CDR3 DNA follows: TGCGCCAGCCGGGCCAGCCTAGCGGGCACCGGGGAGCTGTTTTTT. Translating gives CASRASLAGTGELFF.

This clonotype was detected only a few times. The chain recombines TRBV5-1 with TRBJ2-7, with 10 bases that match TRBD2. With 4 bases clipped from V and 0 bases from J, the junction kept 7 bases outside the gene matches. Germline V gene data show CDR1 as SGHRS and CDR2 as YFSETQ. The CDR3 sequence is 16 residues long. CDR3 coding DNA: TGCGCCAGCAGCGCGGGACTAGCGCTTAGCTCCTACGAGCAGTACTTC. Translation: CASSAGLALSSYEQYF.

The CDR3 bases are TGTGCCACCTGGCAGGGGGCTGTCACCGGGGAGCTGTTTTTT. This encodes CATWQGAVTGELFF. V and J are TRBV6-1 and TRBJ2-2, with 8 bases matching TRBD1. This CDR3 contains 14 residues. Germline CDR1 reads MNHNS; CDR2 reads SASEGT. With 10 bases clipped from V and 4 bases from J, the junction kept 8 bases outside the gene matches.